Listed below are T cell receptor beta chains from one sample, sequenced in a study of T cells in Graves' hyperthyroidism and ophthalmopathy. MiXCR was run by TCRdb on the multiplex PCR reads, yielding one entry per CDR3 protein. The table includes over 45,000 distinct CDR3 sequences, about 49% detected once. Specimen: blood. These receptors all stem from a woman in her twenties or thirties with Graves' ophthalmopathy. Both conserved end residues are part of each CDR3. The order of the fields is CDR3 length, clone size, V gene, D gene, J gene, CDR3 protein, CDR3 DNA. The D gene is left open where the match is weak. The size of a clone is reported for some rows only, either as once, few or many, or as a class for expanded clones.

>19|.|TRBV20-1|TRBD2|TRBJ2-4
CSARGSPGLAALVKNIQYF
TGCAGTGCTAGAGGCTCTCCGGGACTAGCGGCTCTAGTCAAAAACATTCAGTACTTC
>11|.|TRBV2|.|TRBJ1-2
CDSGGIHGYTF
TGTGACAGCGGTGGGATCCATGGCTACACCTTC
>14|once|TRBV19|.|TRBJ2-7
CASSIRSGGYEQYF
TGTGCCAGTAGTATACGATCCGGGGGCTACGAGCAGTACTTC
>16|many|TRBV5-1|TRBD2|TRBJ2-1
CASSLSLAGAGNEQFF
TGCGCCAGCAGCTTGTCTCTAGCGGGAGCGGGAAATGAGCAGTTCTTC
>14|many|TRBV7-9|TRBD1|TRBJ2-5
CASSAGTAQETQYF
TGTGCCAGCAGCGCCGGGACAGCTCAAGAGACCCAGTACTTC
>12|.|TRBV9|TRBD1|TRBJ2-7
CVSSTGQAEQYF
TGCGTCAGCAGCACCGGACAGGCCGAGCAGTACTTC
>13|few|TRBV19|TRBD1|TRBJ1-5
CASSPDRGQPQHF
TGTGCCAGCTCACCCGACAGGGGCCAGCCCCAGCATTTT
>12|.|TRBV9|.|TRBJ1-1
CASGRENTEAFF
TGTGCCAGCGGACGGGAGAACACTGAAGCTTTCTTT
>16|many|TRBV5-1|.|TRBJ1-6
CASSSQGTGYNSPLHF
TGCGCCAGCAGCTCACAGGGAACCGGATATAATTCACCCCTCCACTTT
>13|.|TRBV20-1|.|TRBJ1-1
CSASPSAGAEAFF
TGCAGTGCTAGCCCCTCTGCGGGAGCGGAAGCTTTCTTT
>16|.|TRBV24-1|.|TRBJ1-5
CATSDSRVCSNQPPHF
TGCGCCACCAGTGATTCCCGGGTTTGCAGCAATCAGCCCCCGCATTTT
>13|many|TRBV20-1|.|TRBJ2-2
CMGSGAHNGELFF
TGCATGGGGTCAGGGGCGCATAACGGGGAGCTGTTTTTT
>14|many|TRBV6-5|.|TRBJ1-1
CASSRDWENTEAFF
TGTGCCAGCAGTCGGGACTGGGAGAACACTGAAGCTTTCTTT
>13|many|TRBV4-1|.|TRBJ1-2
CASSQDQGDGYTF
TGCGCCAGCAGCCAAGATCAGGGTGATGGCTACACCTTC
>12|many|TRBV7-6|.|TRBJ2-2
CASSLATGELFF
TGTGCCAGCAGCTTAGCGACCGGGGAGCTGTTTTTT
>17|.|TRBV19|.|TRBJ2-3
CASSMRGAQIDYNEQYF
TGTGCCAGTAGTATGAGGGGGGCGCAAATCGACTACAATGAGCAGTATTTT
>14|.|TRBV15|TRBD1|TRBJ1-5
CATHRGNSNQPQHF
TGTGCCACCCACAGGGGGAACAGCAATCAGCCCCAGCATTTT
>16|many|TRBV2|TRBD1|TRBJ2-2
CASIFSAGGFTGELFF
TGTGCCAGCATCTTCTCGGCAGGGGGCTTCACCGGGGAGCTGTTTTTT
>17|many|TRBV14|TRBD1|TRBJ2-5
CASSRNFGTGFGETQYF
TGTGCCAGCAGCCGAAATTTTGGGACAGGGTTTGGAGAGACCCAGTACTTC
>13|many|TRBV3-1|.|TRBJ1-1
CATQKTSNTEAFF
TGTGCCACTCAAAAGACCTCGAACACTGAAGCTTTCTTT
>15|many|TRBV11-2|TRBD1|TRBJ1-6
CASSTLRGRASPLHF
TGTGCCAGCAGCACTCTCAGGGGGCGTGCGTCACCCCTCCACTTT
>11|.|TRBV19|.|TRBJ1-2
CASSIGRGYTF
TGTGCCAGTAGTATAGGACGCGGCTACACCTTC
>14|many|TRBV6-1|TRBD1|TRBJ2-1
CASSAGTGGHLQFF
TGTGCCAGCAGTGCCGGGACAGGGGGACATCTTCAGTTCTTC
>14|many|TRBV19|.|TRBJ1-5
CASSIGGSNQPQHF
TGTGCCAGTAGTATAGGCGGTAGCAATCAGCCCCAGCATTTT
>16|.|TRBV10-3|.|TRBJ1-4
CAISVHRGWTNEKLFF
TGTGCCATCAGTGTTCACAGAGGGTGGACTAATGAAAAACTGTTTTTT
>14|few|TRBV30|TRBD1|TRBJ1-1
CAWSGSTGSPEAFF
TGTGCCTGGAGCGGATCGACAGGGTCCCCTGAAGCTTTCTTT
>13|many|TRBV12-3/TRBV12-4|.|TRBJ2-1
CASSLEALNEQFF
TGTGCCAGCAGTTTAGAAGCTTTGAATGAGCAGTTCTTC
>15|many|TRBV24-1|TRBD1|TRBJ2-3
CATSDWTGITDTQYF
TGTGCCACCAGTGACTGGACAGGGATCACAGATACGCAGTATTTT
>14|many|TRBV20-1|.|TRBJ2-3
CSARDLGGTDTQYF
TGCAGTGCTAGAGATCTGGGGGGCACAGATACGCAGTATTTT
>15|once|TRBV7-2|.|TRBJ2-1
CASSLGLSSGDEQFF
TGTGCCAGCAGCCTAGGACTTTCGAGTGGCGATGAGCAGTTCTTC
>10|once|TRBV10-3|.|TRBJ2-1
CAISEDEQFF
TGTGCCATCAGCGAGGATGAGCAGTTCTTC
>17|few|TRBV25-1|.|TRBJ1-4
CASSEWAGAPTNEKLFF
TGTGCCAGCAGTGAATGGGCCGGAGCTCCAACTAATGAAAAACTGTTTTTT
>14|many|TRBV5-1|.|TRBJ2-1
CASSLGSANNEQFF
TGCGCCAGCAGCTTGGGGTCAGCCAACAATGAGCAGTTCTTC
>15|.|TRBV4-1|.|TRBJ2-7
CTSSHPEQATYEQYF
TGCACCAGCAGCCACCCGGAACAGGCAACCTACGAGCAGTACTTC
>18|.|TRBV15|TRBD2|TRBJ2-2
CATSRDLKREPNTGELFF
TGTGCCACCAGCAGAGATCTCAAGCGGGAGCCGAACACCGGGGAGCTGTTTTTT
>17|.|TRBV27|.|TRBJ2-6
CASREGTSFSGANVLTF
TGTGCCAGCAGAGAAGGGACGTCCTTCTCTGGGGCCAACGTCCTGACTTTC
>14|many|TRBV5-5|.|TRBJ2-1
CASSQTDYYNEQFF
TGTGCCAGCAGCCAGACAGACTACTACAATGAGCAGTTCTTC
>15|many|TRBV28|.|TRBJ1-5
CASSSREYSNQPQHF
TGTGCCAGCAGTTCCCGGGAATATAGCAATCAGCCCCAGCATTTT
>13|.|TRBV7-8|.|TRBJ1-6
CASSFGGGSPLHF
TGTGCCAGCAGCTTTGGCGGGGGGTCACCCCTCCACTTT
>14|.|TRBV29-1|TRBD1|TRBJ1-2
CSVGAGGGNYGYTF
TGCAGCGTGGGAGCAGGGGGCGGCAACTATGGCTACACCTTC
>18|once|TRBV2|TRBD2|TRBJ2-3
CASSEVPSGSPSTDTQYF
TGTGCCAGCAGTGAAGTGCCTAGCGGGAGTCCGAGCACAGATACGCAGTATTTT
>16|.|TRBV20-1|TRBD2|TRBJ2-1
CGARAPTSGKPDERFF
TGCGGTGCTAGAGCCCCGACTAGCGGGAAACCCGATGAGCGGTTCTTC
>14|.|TRBV10-3|.|TRBJ2-7
CAISEGVGPDEQYF
TGTGCCATCAGTGAAGGGGTTGGACCTGACGAGCAGTACTTC
>13|.|TRBV11-2|.|TRBJ2-5
CASSFEGRDTRYF
TGTGCCAGCAGCTTTGAGGGCCGGGACACCCGTTACTTC
>19|.|TRBV6-6|TRBD2|TRBJ2-1
CASSLPGTSGPFLGNEQFF
TGTGCCAGCAGTCTTCCCGGGACTAGCGGACCTTTTTTGGGCAATGAGCAGTTCTTC
>19|.|TRBV10-3|TRBD2|TRBJ2-5
CAISESPGLAGKDQETQYF
TGTGCCATCAGTGAGTCACCGGGACTAGCGGGAAAGGACCAAGAGACCCAGTACTTC
>15|many|TRBV6-1|TRBD1|TRBJ1-5
CASSEWDRNNQPQHF
TGTGCCAGCAGTGAATGGGACAGGAATAATCAGCCCCAGCATTTT
>16|many|TRBV7-9|.|TRBJ2-5
CASSSRGEIWVETQYF
TGTGCCAGCAGCTCCAGAGGGGAGATTTGGGTAGAGACCCAGTACTTC